This T cell receptor (beta chain) originates from a study of CD8 T cells in Susac syndrome. A single count supports this clonotype. Roughly 0.45 to 1 ug RNA was reverse transcribed with random hexamers. One entry per CDR3 protein, called by TCRdb with MiXCR from the immunoSEQ multiplex PCR reads. In the table there are 120,000 to 150,000 distinct CDR3 sequences, 90% to 97% of which are singletons. Trimming at V came to 3 bases and at J to 7 bases, leaving 17 bases not matched to a gene. Looked up from germline, CDR1 is SGDLS and CDR2 is YYNGEE. This CDR3 spans 18 amino acids. The genes are TRBV9 and TRBJ2-1; 9 bases are shared with TRBD2. The sample was CD4+ T cells from PBMCs. This TCR was sampled from a human donor with Susac syndrome. CDR3 sequence reads: CASSARGGRGRAENEQFF. CDR3 DNA: TGTGCCAGCAGCGCCCGGGGGGGGCGCGGGAGGGCGGAGAATGAGCAGTTCTTC.